This T cell receptor (beta chain) was documented in a study of response to subunit inactivated influenza vaccine. Study outcomes and limitations: Each seasonal influenza vaccination, the authors suggested, recruits few new T cells.

This clonotype was observed a few times. Its antigen is not known. From the RT-PCR reads, TCRdb called clonotypes with MiXCR, one entry per CDR3 protein. The table shows around 520,000 distinct CDR3 sequences, with 25% occurring only once. This specimen was CD4+ T cells sorted from PBMCs, taken more than 4 days after vaccination. This receptor was identified in a man aged 45 to 65 who received an inactivated influenza vaccine.

CDR3 nucleotides: TGCAGTGCTCAAGAGGCCTACGGGACATTCAATGAAAAACTGTTTTTT. Its protein is CSAQEAYGTFNEKLFF. The chain carries TRBV20-1 and TRBJ1-4; a possible D gene is TRBD1 (6 bases). Germline assignment: CDR1 DFQATT and CDR2 SNEGSKA (reference sequence). Trimming took off 5 bases at V and 5 bases at J, with 21 bases between the two ends. This CDR3 has 16 residues.